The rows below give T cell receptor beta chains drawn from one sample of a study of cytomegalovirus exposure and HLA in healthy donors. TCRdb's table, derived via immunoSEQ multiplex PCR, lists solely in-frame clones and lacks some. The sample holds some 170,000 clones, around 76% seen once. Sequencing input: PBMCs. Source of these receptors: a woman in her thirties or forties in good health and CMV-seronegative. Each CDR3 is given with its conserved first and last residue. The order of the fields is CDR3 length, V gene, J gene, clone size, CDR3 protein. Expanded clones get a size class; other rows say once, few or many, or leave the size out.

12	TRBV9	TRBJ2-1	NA	CASSVTYNEQFF
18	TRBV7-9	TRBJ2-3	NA	CASSLNLLAGGFTDTQYF
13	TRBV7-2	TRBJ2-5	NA	CASSTRMQETQYF
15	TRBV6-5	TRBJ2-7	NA	CASSYPRQGIYEQYF
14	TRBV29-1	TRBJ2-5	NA	CSVGLAGGKETQYF
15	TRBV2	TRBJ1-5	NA	CASSLTGGGNQPQHF
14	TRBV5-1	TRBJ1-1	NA	CASSEGTGGLEAFF
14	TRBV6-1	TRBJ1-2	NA	CASSSYPPAQIYTF
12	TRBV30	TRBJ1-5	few	CAYGQGAEPQHF
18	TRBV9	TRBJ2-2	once	CASSLSVGGTRGTGELFF
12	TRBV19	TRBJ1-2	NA	CASSTTSYGYTF
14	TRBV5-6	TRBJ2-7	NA	CASSLLPESYEQYF
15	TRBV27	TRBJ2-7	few	CASSLTRDSSYEQYF
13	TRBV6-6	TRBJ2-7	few	CASSYHRGWEQYF
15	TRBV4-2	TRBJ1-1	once	CASSQLLTVNTEAFF